The rows below give T cell receptor beta chains drawn from one sample of a study of technical replicates of blood from a handful of donors. TCRdb's copy holds only in-frame clones and misses some; the assay was immunoSEQ multiplex PCR. The table shows 70,000 to 85,000 clones, with just under 95% occurring only once. The source material was T cells isolated from PBMCs. The receptors were sampled from a human donor in good health. The CDR3 runs from the conserved cysteine through the conserved F or W. Each record gives: J gene, V gene, CDR3 length, clone size, D gene, CDR3 DNA, CDR3 protein. D genes are given only for firm matches. Where a row states a size, it is once, few, many or the class of an expanded clone; other rows omit it.

TRBJ2-3,TRBV7-2,14,once,TRBD2,TGTGCCAGCAGCTTTAACGGGAGGGAAGATACGCAGTATTTT,CASSFNGREDTQYF
TRBJ2-7,TRBV20-1,11,NA,NA,TGCAGTGCCAGCCTCGGGAGCGAGCAGTACTTC,CSASLGSEQYF
TRBJ1-1,TRBV5-8,19,NA,NA,TGTGCCAGCAGCCCCCGCCCGATTTTAACCTATCCCTTGAACACTGAAGCTTTCTTT,CASSPRPILTYPLNTEAFF
TRBJ2-2,TRBV6-5,16,NA,NA,TGTGCCAGCAGTTATCACTCGAAGACGAACACCGGGGAGCTGTTTTTT,CASSYHSKTNTGELFF
TRBJ2-2,TRBV19,19,NA,TRBD2,TGTGCCAGTAGTCCCAGTTATGGGTGGCGGGAGGTTAGAACCGGGGAGCTGTTTTTT,CASSPSYGWREVRTGELFF
TRBJ1-2,TRBV7-9,16,NA,NA,TGTGCCAGCAGCACCACTTTATCAGGGGTAGTCTATGGCTACACCTTC,CASSTTLSGVVYGYTF
TRBJ2-1,TRBV6-1,15,NA,TRBD2,TGTGCCAGCAGTGAGGGGAGCGGGACCTACAATGAGCAGTTCTTC,CASSEGSGTYNEQFF
TRBJ1-1,TRBV5-1,12,once,TRBD1,TGCGCCAGCAGCTTGTCAGGGGGCACAGCTTTCTTT,CASSLSGGTAFF
TRBJ2-3,TRBV28,12,NA,NA,TGTGCCAGCAGACAGGGTGTAGATACGCAGTATTTT,CASRQGVDTQYF
TRBJ2-3,TRBV6-6,12,NA,NA,TGTGCCAGCAGTTACTCCTTCGATACGCAGTATTTT,CASSYSFDTQYF
TRBJ2-7,TRBV5-1,13,NA,TRBD1,TGCGCCAGCAGTGAAGGGACAGCCTACGAGCAGTACTTC,CASSEGTAYEQYF
TRBJ2-2,TRBV9,16,few,TRBD2,TGTGCCAGCAGCGTCGGTCTGCTAGCGGGAGCCGGGGAGCTGTTTTTT,CASSVGLLAGAGELFF
TRBJ1-2,TRBV27,13,NA,TRBD1,TGTGCCAGCAGTCCCCCGGACAGGAATGGCTACACCTTC,CASSPPDRNGYTF
TRBJ1-1,TRBV5-1,17,NA,TRBD1,TGCGCCAGCAGCTTATGGCGCACAGGGGAGACGAACACTGAAGCTTTCTTT,CASSLWRTGETNTEAFF
TRBJ2-2,TRBV5-4,13,NA,NA,TGTGCCAGCAGCCGGGAGTACACCGGGGAGCTGTTTTTT,CASSREYTGELFF
TRBJ2-5,TRBV5-1,14,NA,NA,TGCGCCAGCAGGGAAAGGACAGACCAAGAGACCCAGTACTTC,CASRERTDQETQYF
TRBJ1-1,TRBV5-1,14,NA,TRBD1,TGCGCCAGCGGGACAGTGAGCGGGAACACTGAAGCTTTCTTT,CASGTVSGNTEAFF
TRBJ1-5,TRBV19,15,few,TRBD1,TGTGCCAGTAGTACCCCCGGGACAGAAGATCAGCCCCAGCATTTT,CASSTPGTEDQPQHF
TRBJ1-2,TRBV5-6,12,NA,NA,TGTGCCAGCAGGGCAGGGCGGAGTGGCTACACCTTC,CASRAGRSGYTF
TRBJ2-7,TRBV4-1,16,NA,TRBD2,TGCGCCAGCAGCCAAGATTGGTTGGGCGGGAGGAACGAGCAGTACTTC,CASSQDWLGGRNEQYF
TRBJ1-1,TRBV30,12,medium-sized,TRBD1,TGTGCCTGGAGTGTACAGGGGGCGGAAGCTTTCTTT,CAWSVQGAEAFF
TRBJ1-5,TRBV7-8,14,NA,NA,TGTGCCAGCAGCTTAGGACTGGGTAATCAGCCCCAGCATTTT,CASSLGLGNQPQHF
TRBJ1-1,TRBV9,15,NA,TRBD1,TGTGCCAGCAGCGTAGAGGAGGGGGCGAACACTGAAGCTTTCTTT,CASSVEEGANTEAFF
TRBJ1-2,TRBV29-1,13,NA,NA,TGCAGCGTTGAAGGAGAGGCTAACTATGGCTACACCTTC,CSVEGEANYGYTF
TRBJ2-7,TRBV18,15,NA,TRBD1,TGTGCCAGCTCACTGAACCGGGACAGGTCTAATGGGCAGTACTTC,CASSLNRDRSNGQYF